Listed here are 28 T cell receptor beta chains from one sample, sequenced in a study of tumor-infiltrating lymphocytes in primary liver carcinoma. A primer matching the constant region was used to make TCR beta cDNA from 450 to 550 ng of total RNA. Libraries for TCR beta were built through three nested multiplex PCR rounds, which together made up a slightly modified ARM-PCR procedure. Each of the first two PCR rounds ran approximately 11 cycles with TRBV1-TRBV30 forward and C-beta reverse primers. MiXCR, run by TCRdb on the multiplex PCR reads, gives a single entry per CDR3 protein. The table lists some 100,000 distinct CDR3 sequences, 65% to 75% of them singletons. Total RNA and DNA came together from approximately 20-30 mg of bulk tissue without cell sorting. Sequenced material: liver tumor tissue from sampling region 2. This sample's subset: tumor region T2, inferior pole. These receptors were obtained from a woman aged 55-75 years with primary liver carcinoma and hepatitis B virus infection.

Worth noting for this clonotype: With a much larger clone just one base away, this may be a read error. V is TRBV5-4 and J is TRBJ2-2; 7 nucleotides agree with TRBD2. Per germline, CDR1 SGHNT and CDR2 YYREEE (reference sequence). The CDR3 is 15 amino acids. The CDR3 sequence is CDSSWGGRGTGELFF. CDR3 sequence (DNA): TGTGACAGCAGCTGGGGCGGGAGAGGGACCGGGGAGCTGTTTTTT.

In this sample, this clonotype turned up a few times. V gene TRBV6-4 combines with J gene TRBJ2-1; a possible D gene is TRBD2 (5 bases). CDR1 is MRHNA, CDR2 SNTAGT, per germline. The CDR3 consists of 13 residues. Trimming pared 5 bases from V and 4 bases from J, leaving 9 bases between. This chain's CDR3 is CASSQDSYNEQFF. Here the CDR3 DNA reads TGTGCCAGCAGTCAGGACTCATACAATGAGCAGTTCTTC.

The sample holds many counts of this clonotype. This chain links TRBV4-1 with TRBJ1-3; D unclear. Germline lookup yields CDR1 MGHRA and CDR2 YSYEKL. Deletions cut 1 base from V and 4 bases from J, with 14 bases between. This CDR3 is built from 16 residues. DNA for the CDR3: TGCGCCAGCAGCCAAGTCCCGGGCGATTCCGGAAACACCATATATTTT. Translation gives CASSQVPGDSGNTIYF.

In its sample, this clonotype was seen many times. The rearrangement uses TRBV12-5 and TRBJ1-5; possibly TRBD1 for D (5 bases). V was cut by 1 base and J by 5 bases, with 9 bases left in between. CDR3 length: 14 amino acids. Germline-derived CDR1 and CDR2 are LGHNT and FRNRAP. CDR3 sequence reads: CASGLGRGDQPQHF. DNA for the CDR3: TGTGCTAGTGGTTTGGGGCGAGGGGATCAGCCCCAGCATTTT.

This clonotype has just one count. Just one base apart from a much larger clone, this may be a read error. The gene calls are TRBV5-1 and TRBJ2-5; D is undetermined. Germline V lookup: CDR1 SGHRS, CDR2 YFSETQ. V lost 6 bases and J lost 2, with 17 bases in between. The CDR3 loop spans 15 amino acids. In nucleotides, the CDR3 is TGCGCCAGCAACTCCCTCCAGCGTGGGCAAGAGACCCAGTACTTC. Amino acids: CASNSLQRGQETQYF.

Comments on this clonotype: One end of the junction does not line up with germline, which may come from a read error. The chain combines TRBV7-8 with TRBJ2-7; 7 bases are shared with TRBD2. The CDR3 totals 16 residues. Germline lookup yields CDR1 SGHVS and CDR2 FQNEAQ. CDR3 sequence: CASSSSGLSVYYEQYF. The DNA for the CDR3 is TGTGCTAGCAGCTCATCGGGACTATCTGTTTACTACGAGCAGTACTTC. Based on the CDR3 plus reference TRBV7-8 and TRBJ2-7, the full variable domain is GAGVSQSPRYKVAKRGQDVALRCDPISGHVSLFWYQQALGQGPEFLTYFQNEAQLDKSGLPSDRFFAERPEGSVSTLKIQRTQQEDSAVYLCASSSSGLSVYYEQYFGPGTRLTVT.

The chain combines TRBV29-1 with TRBJ2-7; D is possibly TRBD1 (6 bases). The CDR3 spans 13 residues. Germline V lookup: CDR1 SQVTM, CDR2 ANQGSEA. Trimming left V 7 bases short and J 4 bases short, with 17 bases between. CDR3: CSATTGYLYEQYF. The CDR3 nucleotides read TGCAGCGCCACCACAGGGTACTTATACGAGCAGTACTTC.

As concerns this clonotype: Lacking the conserved final phenylalanine or tryptophan, this CDR3 likely reflects a read error. No DNA is shown, since the ends of the CDR3 on it are uncertain; the CDR3 is the one TCRdb lists. The chain links TRBV6-1 to TRBJ1-6; TRBD1, the table's D call, lacks a check against the DNA. The CDR3 length is 14 residues, termini included. CDR1 MNHNS and CDR2 SASEGT come from the germline V gene. The chain's CDR3 is CACRRDRNNSPIHL.

Worth noting for this clonotype: A much larger clone lies one base from this, so it may be a read error. The chain recombines TRBV11-3 with TRBJ2-7, with 10 bases aligning to TRBD2. Germline V gives CDR1 SGHNT, CDR2 YENEEA. This CDR3 region has 20 residues. CDR3: CAGSLEASGRHLRTAYEQCF. The DNA of the CDR3 is TGTGCCGGCAGCTTAGAAGCTAGCGGGAGACATCTTCGGACAGCCTACGAGCAGTGCTTC.

Regarding this clonotype: Because the CDR3 is missing its conserved closing phenylalanine or tryptophan, this is likely a read error. The V gene is TRBV11-2, the J gene TRBJ2-1; D may be TRBD1 or TRBD2 (6 bases each). The CDR3 runs to 14 residues. Germline CDR1 and CDR2: SGHAT and FQNNGV. The CDR3 loop is CVSRQVRRGTEQFL. In nucleotides, the CDR3 is TGTGTCAGCAGACAGGTTCGGAGGGGAACCGAGCAGTTCCTC.

This clonotype was picked up many times. This chain connects TRBV29-1 to TRBJ1-1; D is perhaps TRBD1 (5 bases). The CDR3 has 14 residues. Trimming stripped 6 bases from V and 1 base from J, with 15 bases between. From germline, CDR1 is SQVTM and CDR2 ANQGSEA. The CDR3 bases are TGCAGCGTGGGGGAAATGAATACGAACACTGAAGCTTTCTTT. Its translation: CSVGEMNTNTEAFF. Full variable domain (remainder filled in from reference TRBV29-1 and TRBJ1-1): SAVISQKPSRDICQRGTSLTIQCQVDSQVTMMFWYRQQPGQSLTLIATANQGSEATYESGFVIDKFPISRPNLTFSTLTVSNMSPEDSSIYLCSVGEMNTNTEAFFGQGTRLTVV.

The rearrangement uses TRBV2 and TRBJ2-2; D is ambiguous. The CDR3 extends over 13 amino acids. Between the trimmed V and J ends, which lost 11 bases and 0 bases, there was a span of 10 bases. CDR1 SNHLY and CDR2 FYNNEI come from the germline V gene. CDR3 in DNA: TGTGCCGGCGCGTATGCGAACACCGGGGAGCTGTTTTTT. Encoded protein: CAGAYANTGELFF.

This clonotype was counted only a few times. This may be a read error, as it is one base from a much larger clone. CDR3 in DNA: TGTGCCAGCAGCAGGAATCAGCTGACGTCCTACGAGCAGTGCTTC. Translating gives CASSRNQLTSYEQCF. V is TRBV7-8 and J is TRBJ2-7; D call uncertain. The germline V gene has CDR1 SGHVS and CDR2 FQNEAQ. The CDR3 spans 15 residues.

The chain recombines TRBV6-1 with TRBJ2-2; the D call may be TRBD1 or TRBD2 (5 bases each). Per germline, CDR1 MNHNS and CDR2 SASEGT. V was cut by 4 bases and J by 7 bases, with 16 bases left in between. The CDR3 runs to 15 residues. The CDR3 nucleotides read TGTGCCAGCAGTGGAGGGGATCTGTACAACGGGGAGCTGTTTTTT. Amino acids: CASSGGDLYNGELFF.

The gene calls are TRBV29-1 and TRBJ2-1, with 8 bases lining up with TRBD2. The length of the CDR3 is 15 residues. V lost 6 bases to trimming and J lost 4 bases; unmatched junction nucleotides: 11. The V gene's germline CDR1 is SQVTM and CDR2 ANQGSEA. DNA for the CDR3: TGCAGCGTCGCGGTGTTAGCGGGGATTTACAATGAGCAGTTCTTC. Translation gives CSVAVLAGIYNEQFF.

Worth noting for this clonotype: An end of the junction does not agree with germline; a read error may underlie this. The chain recombines TRBV6-2 or TRBV6-3 with TRBJ1-1, with TRBD1 matching over 8 bases. The CDR3 sequence is 11 residues long. Germline V gene sequence: CDR1 MNHEY, CDR2 SVGEGT. As DNA, the CDR3 is TGTGTCAGCGAGGGACAGGCCGAAGCTTTCTTT. Residues: CVSEGQAEAFF.

This clonotype has just a few counts. A clone one base away is much larger, so this may be a read error. J is TRBJ2-7 and V is TRBV29-1; maybe TRBD1 (5 bases). The germline gives CDR1 SQVTM, CDR2 ANQGSEA. V gave up 8 bases and J gave up 2 bases, with 16 bases separating them. The CDR3 has 13 amino acids. The chain's CDR3 is CSIVIGEAYEQYF. The CDR3 DNA reads TGCAGCATTGTGATAGGGGAAGCCTACGAGCAGTACTTC.

As to this clonotype: The junction differs from germline at one of its ends, possibly a read error. The V call is TRBV11-2, the J call TRBJ2-1; D possibly corresponds to TRBD2 (5 bases). Germline CDR1 SGHAT, CDR2 FQNNGV. The CDR3 has 17 amino acids. CDR3 nucleotides: TGTGCCTGCAGCTTATATGAGGTGGGAGTGGTGTACAATGAGCAGTTCTTC. Its protein product is CACSLYEVGVVYNEQFF.

The chain links TRBV6-1 to TRBJ2-2; 8 bases align to TRBD2. V was clipped by 7 bases and J by 7 bases; unmatched bases: 14. The germline V gene encodes CDR1 MNHNS and CDR2 SASEGT. This CDR3 has 16 residues. The CDR3: CASNVEGLVMGGELFF. The DNA of the CDR3 is TGTGCCAGCAATGTCGAGGGACTAGTAATGGGCGGGGAGCTGTTTTTT.

The rearrangement uses TRBV11-3 and TRBJ2-1; a weak D match, TRBD2 (6 bases). The assigned J gene may be wrong: the sequence end matches TRBJ2-7 better. The length of the CDR3 is 16 residues. CDR1 is SGHNT and CDR2 is YENEEA in the germline V gene. The CDR3 region is CASSATRGGQYYEQYF. As DNA, the CDR3 is TGTGCCAGCAGCGCGACTAGAGGAGGCCAATACTATGAGCAGTACTTC.

Note on this clonotype: One junction end disagrees with the germline gene, perhaps due to a read error. The gene calls are TRBV11-2 and TRBJ2-7; D gene ambiguous. The germline gives CDR1 SGHAT, CDR2 FQNNGV. The CDR3 is made up of 13 amino acids. This CDR3 is CVSSRDRAYEQYF. CDR3 bases: TGTGTCAGCAGCAGAGACCGAGCATACGAGCAGTACTTC. Using reference TRBV11-2 and TRBJ2-7 for the parts outside the CDR3, the full variable domain is EAGVAQSPRYKIIEKRQSVAFWCNPISGHATLYWYQQILGQGPKLLIQFQNNGVVDDSQLPKDRFSAERLKGVDSTLKIQPAKLEDSAVYLCVSSRDRAYEQYFGPGTRLTVT.

In regard to this clonotype: Its ends do not fully match the called genes, so a read error is possible. The rearrangement joins TRBV6-1 to TRBJ2-3; the match to TRBD1 covers 8 bases. Germline V lookup: CDR1 MNHNS, CDR2 SASEGT. The CDR3 loop spans 15 amino acids. CDR3 in DNA: TGTGCCAGAAGTGAAGCGACAGGGGACACAGATACGCAGTACTTT. Its protein is CARSEATGDTDTQYF.

This sequence joins TRBV6-1 and TRBJ1-4; 10 bases agree with TRBD1. The CDR3 is 16 residues long. CDR1 and CDR2 (germline): MNHNS, SASEGT. J lost 11 bases, V lost 4 bases, and 13 bases had no gene match. Here the CDR3 DNA reads TGTGCCAGCAGTGGGGACAGGGGCTCAACTAATGGGAAACTGTTTTTT. Protein: CASSGDRGSTNGKLFF.

In regard to this clonotype: At one end the junction does not follow the germline gene, possibly because of a read error. V usage is TRBV29-1 and J usage is TRBJ2-3; 9 positions agree with TRBD1. The CDR3 extends over 15 amino acids. Germline V gene lookup returns CDR1 SQVTM and CDR2 ANQGSEA. The CDR3 sequence is CSVEDRRTGADTQCF. CDR3 DNA sequence: TGCAGCGTTGAAGATCGACGGACAGGGGCAGATACGCAGTGTTTT.

Note on this clonotype: At one end the junction does not follow the germline gene, possibly because of a read error. The CDR3 loop is CASILGHGATVEAFF. Written as DNA, the CDR3 is TGTGCCAGCATCCTGGGACATGGGGCGACGGTTGAAGCTTTCTTC. The V call is TRBV11-3, the J call TRBJ1-1; D might be TRBD1 (6 bases). The CDR3 spans 15 residues. Germline V gene lookup returns CDR1 SGHNT and CDR2 YENEEA.

The chain carries TRBV11-2 and TRBJ1-1; D is unclear. The CDR3 has 13 residues. The germline V gene encodes CDR1 SGHAT and CDR2 FQNNGV. The CDR3 reads CDNRPSLNTEAFF. Here the CDR3 DNA reads TGTGACAACCGCCCTAGTTTGAACACTGAAGCTTTCTTT.

Regarding this clonotype: Its ends do not fully match the called genes, so a read error is possible. The chain is built from TRBV4-1 and TRBJ1-3; D is unresolved. Per the germline V gene, CDR1 is MGHRA and CDR2 is YSYEKL. There are 13 residues in the CDR3. The CDR3 DNA follows: TGCGCCAGCAGCCAAACTCGGGGAAACACCGTATATTTT. Protein product: CASSQTRGNTVYF.

Regarding this clonotype: Because the CDR3 is missing its conserved closing phenylalanine or tryptophan, this is likely a read error. Because the CDR3's place on the DNA is in doubt, the DNA is left out and the CDR3 is given as listed by TCRdb. The V gene is TRBV12-3 or TRBV12-4, the J gene TRBJ2-1; no DNA check was done on the table's D call, TRBD2. The CDR3 is 14 amino acids long, termini counted. The CDR3 sequence is CASTDQRESNEQFS.